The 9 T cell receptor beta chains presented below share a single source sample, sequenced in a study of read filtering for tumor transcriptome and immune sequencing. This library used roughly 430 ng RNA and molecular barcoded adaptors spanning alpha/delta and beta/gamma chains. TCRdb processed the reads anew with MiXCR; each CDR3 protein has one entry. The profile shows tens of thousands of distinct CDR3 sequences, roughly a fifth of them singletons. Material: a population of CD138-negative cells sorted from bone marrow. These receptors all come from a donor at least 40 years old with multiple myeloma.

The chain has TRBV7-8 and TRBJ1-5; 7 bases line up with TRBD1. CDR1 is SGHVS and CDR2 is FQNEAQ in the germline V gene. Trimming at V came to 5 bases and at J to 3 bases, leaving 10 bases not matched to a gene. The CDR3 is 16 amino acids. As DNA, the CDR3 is TGTGCCAGCAGCCGGATGGGACAGATAAACAATCAGCCCCAGCATTTT. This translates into CASSRMGQINNQPQHF.

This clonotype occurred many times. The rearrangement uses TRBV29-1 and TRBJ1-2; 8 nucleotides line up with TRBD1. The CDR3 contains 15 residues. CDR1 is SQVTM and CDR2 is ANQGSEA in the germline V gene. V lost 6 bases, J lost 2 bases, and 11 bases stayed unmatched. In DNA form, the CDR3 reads TGCAGCGTAGCCAGGGGGCGCGATATGAACTATGGCTACACCTTC. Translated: CSVARGRDMNYGYTF.

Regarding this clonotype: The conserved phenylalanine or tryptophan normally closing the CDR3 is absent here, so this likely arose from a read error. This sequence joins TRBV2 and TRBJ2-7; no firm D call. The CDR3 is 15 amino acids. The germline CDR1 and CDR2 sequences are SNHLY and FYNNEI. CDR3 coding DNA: TGTGCTAGCAGTGTGTCAGTTACGAGCTCCTACGAGCAGTACCTC. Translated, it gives CASSVSVTSSYEQYL.

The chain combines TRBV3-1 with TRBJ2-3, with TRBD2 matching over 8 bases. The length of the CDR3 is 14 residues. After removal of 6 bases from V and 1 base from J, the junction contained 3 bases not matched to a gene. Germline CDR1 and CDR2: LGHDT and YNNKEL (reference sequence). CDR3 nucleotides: TGTGCCAGCAGTGACGGGGGGGGCACAGATACGCAGTATTTT. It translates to CASSDGGGTDTQYF.

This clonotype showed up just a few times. DNA for the CDR3: TGCGCCAGCAGCCGCGTGGTAGCGGGAGGATTACGCGAGCAGTACTTC. Protein sequence: CASSRVVAGGLREQYF. The chain links TRBV5-1 to TRBJ2-7; 10 bases are a match to TRBD2. The CDR3 is 16 amino acids. The V segment lost 4 bases and the J segment 6 bases; nucleotides outside the gene matches: 13. Germline V gene lookup returns CDR1 SGHRS and CDR2 YFSETQ.

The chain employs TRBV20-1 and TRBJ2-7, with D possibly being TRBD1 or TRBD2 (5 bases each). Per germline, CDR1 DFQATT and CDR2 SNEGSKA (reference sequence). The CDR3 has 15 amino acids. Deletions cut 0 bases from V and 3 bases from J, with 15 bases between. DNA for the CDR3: TGCAGTGCTAGAGATCTTCTCGGGACCAACTACGAGCAGTACTTC. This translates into CSARDLLGTNYEQYF.

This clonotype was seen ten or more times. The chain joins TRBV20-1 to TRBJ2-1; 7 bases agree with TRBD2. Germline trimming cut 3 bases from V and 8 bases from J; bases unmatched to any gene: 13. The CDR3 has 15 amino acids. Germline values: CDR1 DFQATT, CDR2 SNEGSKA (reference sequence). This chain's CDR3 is CSARDRGDFLDEQFF. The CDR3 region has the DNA TGCAGTGCTAGGGACCGGGGGGACTTTTTGGATGAGCAGTTCTTC.

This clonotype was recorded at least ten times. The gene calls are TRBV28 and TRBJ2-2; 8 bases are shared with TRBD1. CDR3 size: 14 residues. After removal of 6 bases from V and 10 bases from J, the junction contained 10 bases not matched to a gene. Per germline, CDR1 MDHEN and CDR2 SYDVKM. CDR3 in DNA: TGTGCCAGCAGGGACAGGGAGCCACTTTTGGAGCTGTTTTTT. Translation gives CASRDREPLLELFF.

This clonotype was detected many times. The CDR3, as DNA: TGTGCCAGTAGTATCAGGGGAGTTGGCGAAAAACTGTTTTTT. Its protein product is CASSIRGVGEKLFF. The genes are TRBV19 and TRBJ1-4; TRBD1 is a possible D gene (6 bases). The CDR3 totals 14 residues. Germline loops: CDR1 LNHDA, CDR2 SQIVND (reference sequence). V was clipped by 3 bases and J by 8 bases, with 13 bases between them.